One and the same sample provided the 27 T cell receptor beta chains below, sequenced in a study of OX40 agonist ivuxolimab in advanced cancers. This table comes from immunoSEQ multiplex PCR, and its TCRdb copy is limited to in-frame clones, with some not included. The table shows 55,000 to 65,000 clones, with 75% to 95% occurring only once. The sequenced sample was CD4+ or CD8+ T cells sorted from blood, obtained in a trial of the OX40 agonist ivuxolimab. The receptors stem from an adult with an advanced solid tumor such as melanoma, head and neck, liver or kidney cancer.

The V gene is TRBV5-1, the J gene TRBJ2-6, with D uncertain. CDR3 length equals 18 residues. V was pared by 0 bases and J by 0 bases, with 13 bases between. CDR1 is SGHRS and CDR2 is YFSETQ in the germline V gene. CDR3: CASSLAWRGPSGANVLTF. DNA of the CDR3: TGCGCCAGCAGCTTGGCTTGGCGCGGCCCCTCTGGGGCCAACGTCCTGACTTTC.

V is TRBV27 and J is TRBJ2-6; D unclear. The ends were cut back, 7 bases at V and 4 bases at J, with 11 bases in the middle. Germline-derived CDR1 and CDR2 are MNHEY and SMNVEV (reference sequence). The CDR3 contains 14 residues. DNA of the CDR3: TGTGCCAGCATGCCCCGCCAAGGGGCCAACGTCCTGACTTTC. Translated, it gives CASMPRQGANVLTF.

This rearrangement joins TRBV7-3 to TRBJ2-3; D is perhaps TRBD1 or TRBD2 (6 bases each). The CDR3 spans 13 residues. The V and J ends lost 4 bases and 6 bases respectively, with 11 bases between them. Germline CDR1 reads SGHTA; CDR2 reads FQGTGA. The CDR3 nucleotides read TGTGCCAGCAGCTGGGGGGCTAGGGATACGCAGTATTTT. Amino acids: CASSWGARDTQYF.

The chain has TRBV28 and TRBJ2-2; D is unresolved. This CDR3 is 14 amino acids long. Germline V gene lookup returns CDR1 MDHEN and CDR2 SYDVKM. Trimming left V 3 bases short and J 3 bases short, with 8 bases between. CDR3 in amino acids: CASSFARHTGELFF. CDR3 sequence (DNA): TGTGCCAGCAGTTTTGCGCGCCACACCGGGGAGCTGTTTTTT.

The CDR3 nucleotides are TGTGCCAGCAGCCAAGATCCACCGGAAGGGGTCGGGGAGCTGTTTTTT. Its protein is CASSQDPPEGVGELFF. This chain links TRBV4-2 with TRBJ2-2, with D perhaps TRBD1 (5 bases). Trimming removed 0 bases from V and 7 bases from J, with 15 bases in between. Germline-derived CDR1 and CDR2 are LGHNA and YNFKEQ. This CDR3 is 16 amino acids long.

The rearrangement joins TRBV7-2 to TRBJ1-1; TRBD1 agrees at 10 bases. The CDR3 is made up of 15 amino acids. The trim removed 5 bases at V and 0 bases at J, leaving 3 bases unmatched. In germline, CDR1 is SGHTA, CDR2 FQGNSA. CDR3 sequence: CASSGTGAMNTEAFF. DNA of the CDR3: TGTGCCAGCAGCGGGACAGGGGCGATGAACACTGAAGCTTTCTTT.

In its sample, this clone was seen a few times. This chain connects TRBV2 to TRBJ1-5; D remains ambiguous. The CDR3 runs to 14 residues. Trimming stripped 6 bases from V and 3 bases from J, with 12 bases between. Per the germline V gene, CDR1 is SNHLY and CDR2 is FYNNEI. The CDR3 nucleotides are TGTGCCAGCAGCCCGATAGCACCCAATCAGCCCCAGCATTTT. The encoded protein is CASSPIAPNQPQHF.

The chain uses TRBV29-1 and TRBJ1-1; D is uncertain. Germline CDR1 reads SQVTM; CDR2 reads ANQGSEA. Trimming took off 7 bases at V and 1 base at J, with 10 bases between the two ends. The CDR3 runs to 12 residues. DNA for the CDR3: TGCAGCGGACGGCTCAGGAACACTGAAGCTTTCTTT. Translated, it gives CSGRLRNTEAFF.

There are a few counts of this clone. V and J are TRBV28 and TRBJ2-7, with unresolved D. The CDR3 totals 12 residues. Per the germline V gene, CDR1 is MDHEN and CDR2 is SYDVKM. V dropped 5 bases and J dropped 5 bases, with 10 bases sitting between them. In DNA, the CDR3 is TGTGCCAGCAGTATTCGATGGAACGAGCAGTACTTC. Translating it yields CASSIRWNEQYF.

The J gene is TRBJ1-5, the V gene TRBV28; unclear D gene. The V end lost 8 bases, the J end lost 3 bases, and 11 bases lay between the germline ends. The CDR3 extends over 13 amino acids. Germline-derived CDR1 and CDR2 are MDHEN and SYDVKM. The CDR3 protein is CASGGDSNQPQHF. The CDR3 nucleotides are TGTGCCAGCGGTGGGGATTCCAATCAGCCCCAGCATTTT.

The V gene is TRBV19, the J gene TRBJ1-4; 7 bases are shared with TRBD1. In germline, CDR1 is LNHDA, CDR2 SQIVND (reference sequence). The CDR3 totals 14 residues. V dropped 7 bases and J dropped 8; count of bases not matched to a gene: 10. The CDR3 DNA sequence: TGTGCCAGTAAGGAAAAGGGGGCAAGGGAAAAACTGTTTTTT. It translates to CASKEKGAREKLFF.

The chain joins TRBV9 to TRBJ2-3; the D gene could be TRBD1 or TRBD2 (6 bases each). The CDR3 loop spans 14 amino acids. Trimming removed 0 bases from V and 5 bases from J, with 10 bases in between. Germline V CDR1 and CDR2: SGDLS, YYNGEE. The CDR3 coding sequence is TGTGCCAGCAGCGTAGAAGGAGGGGGAGATACGCAGTATTTT. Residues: CASSVEGGGDTQYF.

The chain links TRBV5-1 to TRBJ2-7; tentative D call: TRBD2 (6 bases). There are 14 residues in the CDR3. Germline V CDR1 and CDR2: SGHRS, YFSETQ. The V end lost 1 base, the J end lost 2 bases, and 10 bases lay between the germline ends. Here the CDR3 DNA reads TGCGCCAGCAGCTTGACGCGGGATCCCTACGAGCAGTACTTC. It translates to CASSLTRDPYEQYF.

The CDR3 loop reads CASSGGVGNSPLHF. The CDR3 coding sequence is TGTGCCAGCAGTGGGGGAGTTGGTAATTCACCCCTCCACTTT. The V gene is TRBV2, the J gene TRBJ1-6; D remains unclear. From germline, CDR1 is SNHLY and CDR2 FYNNEI. V lost 4 bases, J lost 6 bases, and 10 bases lay in between. CDR3 length: 14 amino acids.

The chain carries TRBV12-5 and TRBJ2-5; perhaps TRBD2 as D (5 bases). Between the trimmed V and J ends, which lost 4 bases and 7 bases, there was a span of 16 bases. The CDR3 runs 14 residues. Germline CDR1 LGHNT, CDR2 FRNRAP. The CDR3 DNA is TGTGCTAGTGGTTGGAGGAGGCCGCGTGGGACCCAGTACTTC. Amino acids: CASGWRRPRGTQYF.

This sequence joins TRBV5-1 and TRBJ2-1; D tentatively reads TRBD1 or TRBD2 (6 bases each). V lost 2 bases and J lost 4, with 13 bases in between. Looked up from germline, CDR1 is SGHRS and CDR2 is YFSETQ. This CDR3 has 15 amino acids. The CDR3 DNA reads TGCGCCAGCAGCTTAGAGGGGGGAAGATACAATGAGCAGTTCTTC. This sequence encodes CASSLEGGRYNEQFF.

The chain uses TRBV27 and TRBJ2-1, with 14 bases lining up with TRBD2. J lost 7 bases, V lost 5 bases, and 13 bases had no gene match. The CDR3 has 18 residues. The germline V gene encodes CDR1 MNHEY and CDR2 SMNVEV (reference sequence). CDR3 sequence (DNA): TGTGCCAGCAGTCCATTCGGGACTAGCGGGAGAGGGAAAAATGAGCAGTTCTTC. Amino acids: CASSPFGTSGRGKNEQFF.

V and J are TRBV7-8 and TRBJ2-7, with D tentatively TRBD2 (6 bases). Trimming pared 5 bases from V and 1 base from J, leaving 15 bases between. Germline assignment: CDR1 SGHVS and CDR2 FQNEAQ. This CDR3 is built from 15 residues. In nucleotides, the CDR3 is TGTGCCAGCAGCGAGTCCCGACTAGTTTCCTACGAGCAGTACTTC. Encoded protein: CASSESRLVSYEQYF.

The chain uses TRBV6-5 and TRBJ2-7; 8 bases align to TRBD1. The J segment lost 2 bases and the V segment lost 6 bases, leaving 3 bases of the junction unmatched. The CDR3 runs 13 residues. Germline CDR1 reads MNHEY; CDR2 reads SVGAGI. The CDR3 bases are TGTGCCAGCAGAGGGACAGGTCCCTACGAGCAGTACTTC. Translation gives CASRGTGPYEQYF.

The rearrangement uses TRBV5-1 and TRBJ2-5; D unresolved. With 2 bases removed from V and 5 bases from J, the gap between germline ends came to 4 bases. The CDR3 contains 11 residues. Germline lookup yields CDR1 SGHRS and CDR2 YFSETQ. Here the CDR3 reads CASSFWETQYF. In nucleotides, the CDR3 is TGCGCCAGCAGCTTTTGGGAGACCCAGTACTTC.

CDR3: CASRDGRQPQETQYF. Here the CDR3 DNA reads TGTGCCAGCAGAGACGGACGTCAGCCACAAGAGACCCAGTACTTC. The chain couples TRBV28 to TRBJ2-5, with D unresolved. Germline lookup yields CDR1 MDHEN and CDR2 SYDVKM. CDR3 length: 15 amino acids. Trimming pared 6 bases from V and 2 bases from J, leaving 16 bases between.

In DNA form, the CDR3 reads TGTGCCAGCAGTTTACGTTTCGGGGGAGAAAGGGACAATGAGCAGTTCTTC. Its translation is CASSLRFGGERDNEQFF. The chain has TRBV28 and TRBJ2-1, with D perhaps matching TRBD2 (6 bases). The germline V and J ends were trimmed by 2 bases and 5 bases, with 19 bases remaining between them. Per germline, CDR1 MDHEN and CDR2 SYDVKM. CDR3 length: 17 residues.

CDR3: CASSPSTGGEAFF. DNA of the CDR3: TGTGCCAGCTCACCCTCAACAGGGGGCGAAGCTTTCTTT. V is TRBV18 and J is TRBJ1-1; 9 bases align to TRBD1. The V gene end was trimmed by 3 bases and the J gene end by 8 bases; junction bases not matched to a gene: 4. Germline V lookup: CDR1 KGHSH, CDR2 LQKENI. This CDR3 comprises 13 residues. The whole variable domain, remainder taken from reference TRBV18 and TRBJ1-1, is NAGVMQNPRHLVRRRGQEARLRCSPMKGHSHVYWYRQLPEEGLKFMVYLQKENIIDESGMPKERFSAEFPKEGPSILRIQQVVRGDSAAYFCASSPSTGGEAFFGQGTRLTVV.

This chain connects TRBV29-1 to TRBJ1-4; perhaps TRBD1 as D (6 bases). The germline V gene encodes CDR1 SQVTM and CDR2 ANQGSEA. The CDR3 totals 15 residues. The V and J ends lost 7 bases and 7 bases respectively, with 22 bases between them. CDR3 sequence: CSAKSRQASTEKLFF. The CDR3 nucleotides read TGCAGCGCTAAGAGCCGACAGGCGAGTACTGAAAAACTGTTTTTT.

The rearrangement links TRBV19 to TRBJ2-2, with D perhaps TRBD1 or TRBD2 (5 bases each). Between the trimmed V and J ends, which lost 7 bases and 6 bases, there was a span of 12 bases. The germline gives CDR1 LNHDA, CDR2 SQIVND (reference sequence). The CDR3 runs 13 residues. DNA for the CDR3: TGTGCCAGTACCCGGGACCTTTCCGGGGAGCTGTTTTTT. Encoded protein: CASTRDLSGELFF.

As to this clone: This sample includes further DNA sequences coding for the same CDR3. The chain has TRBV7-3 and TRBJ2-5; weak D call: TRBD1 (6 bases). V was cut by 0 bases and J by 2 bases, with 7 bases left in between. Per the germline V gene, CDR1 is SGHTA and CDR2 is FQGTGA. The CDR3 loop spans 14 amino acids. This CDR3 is CASSLTGTQETQYF. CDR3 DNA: TGTGCCAGCAGCTTAACCGGGACACAAGAGACCCAGTACTTC.

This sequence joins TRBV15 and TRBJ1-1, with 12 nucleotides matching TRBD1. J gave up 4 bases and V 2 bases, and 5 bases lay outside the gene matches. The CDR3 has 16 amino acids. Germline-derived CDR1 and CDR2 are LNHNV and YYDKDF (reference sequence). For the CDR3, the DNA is TGTGCCACCAGCAGACCGGGACAGGGGGCGCGCACTGAAGCTTTCTTT. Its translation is CATSRPGQGARTEAFF. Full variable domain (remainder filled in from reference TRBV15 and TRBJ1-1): DAMVIQNPRYQVTQFGKPVTLSCSQTLNHNVMYWYQQKSSQAPKLLFHYYDKDFNNEADTPDNFQSRRPNTSFCFLDIRSPGLGDTAMYLCATSRPGQGARTEAFFGQGTRLTVV.